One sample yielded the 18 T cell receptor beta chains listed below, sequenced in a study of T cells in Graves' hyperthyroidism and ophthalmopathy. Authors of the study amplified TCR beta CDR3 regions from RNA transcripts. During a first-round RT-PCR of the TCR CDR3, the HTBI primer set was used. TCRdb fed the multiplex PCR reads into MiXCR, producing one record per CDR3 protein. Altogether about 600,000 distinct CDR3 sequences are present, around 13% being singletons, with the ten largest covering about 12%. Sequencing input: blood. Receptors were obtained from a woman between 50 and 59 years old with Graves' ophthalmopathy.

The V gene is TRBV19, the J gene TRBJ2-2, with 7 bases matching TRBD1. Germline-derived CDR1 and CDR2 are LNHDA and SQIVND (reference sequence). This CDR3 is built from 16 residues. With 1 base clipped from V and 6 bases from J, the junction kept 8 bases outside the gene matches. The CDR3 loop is CASSIAGDRVAGELFF. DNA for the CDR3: TGTGCCAGTAGTATAGCGGGTGACAGGGTTGCCGGGGAGCTGTTTTTT. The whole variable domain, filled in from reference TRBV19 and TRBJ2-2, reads DGGITQSPKYLFRKEGQNVTLSCEQNLNHDAMYWYRQDPGQGLRLIYYSQIVNDFQKGDIAEGYSVSREKKESFPLTVTSAQKNPTAFYLCASSIAGDRVAGELFFGEGSRLTVL.

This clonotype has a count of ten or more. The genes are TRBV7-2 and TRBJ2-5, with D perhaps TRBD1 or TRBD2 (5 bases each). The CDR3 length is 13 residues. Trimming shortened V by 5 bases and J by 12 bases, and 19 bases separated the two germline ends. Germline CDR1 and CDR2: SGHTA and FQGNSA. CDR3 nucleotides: TGTGCCAGCAGCCAACCCCAACCGGGACGAAAGTACTTC. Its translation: CASSQPQPGRKYF.

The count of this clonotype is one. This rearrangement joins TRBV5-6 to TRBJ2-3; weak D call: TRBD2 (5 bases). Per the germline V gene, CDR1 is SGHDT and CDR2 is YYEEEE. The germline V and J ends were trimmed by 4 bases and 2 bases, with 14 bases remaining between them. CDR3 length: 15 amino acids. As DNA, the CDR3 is TGTGCCAGCAGCATCCCAGCGGATTTCACAGATACGCAGTATTTT. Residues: CASSIPADFTDTQYF.

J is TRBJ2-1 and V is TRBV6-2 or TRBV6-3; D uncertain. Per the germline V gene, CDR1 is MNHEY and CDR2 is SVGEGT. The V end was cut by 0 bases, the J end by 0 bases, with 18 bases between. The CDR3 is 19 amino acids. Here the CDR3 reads CASSYSVVRKASSYNEQFF. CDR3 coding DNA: TGTGCCAGCAGTTACTCAGTAGTAAGGAAGGCTAGCTCCTACAATGAGCAGTTCTTC.

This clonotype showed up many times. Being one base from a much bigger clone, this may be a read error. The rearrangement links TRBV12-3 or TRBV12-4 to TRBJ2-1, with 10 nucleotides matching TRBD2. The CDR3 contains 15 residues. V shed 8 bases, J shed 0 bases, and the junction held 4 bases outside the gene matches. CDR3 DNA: TGTGCCAGCGCGACTAGCGGGTACTCCTACAATGAGCAGTTCTTC. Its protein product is CASATSGYSYNEQFF.

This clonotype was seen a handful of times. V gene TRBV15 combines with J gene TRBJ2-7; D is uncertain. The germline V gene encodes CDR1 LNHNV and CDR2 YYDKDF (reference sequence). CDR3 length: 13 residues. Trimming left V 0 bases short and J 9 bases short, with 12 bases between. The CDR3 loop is CATSRDLRGGQYF. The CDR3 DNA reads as TGTGCCACCAGCAGAGATCTGCGCGGCGGGCAGTACTTC.

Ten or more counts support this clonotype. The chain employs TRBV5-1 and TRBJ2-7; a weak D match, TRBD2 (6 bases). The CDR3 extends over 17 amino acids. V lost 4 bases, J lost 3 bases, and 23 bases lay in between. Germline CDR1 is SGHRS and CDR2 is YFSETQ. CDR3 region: CASSIQSRGGGVYEQYF. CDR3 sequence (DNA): TGCGCCAGCAGCATCCAGTCGCGGGGAGGAGGGGTCTACGAGCAGTACTTC.

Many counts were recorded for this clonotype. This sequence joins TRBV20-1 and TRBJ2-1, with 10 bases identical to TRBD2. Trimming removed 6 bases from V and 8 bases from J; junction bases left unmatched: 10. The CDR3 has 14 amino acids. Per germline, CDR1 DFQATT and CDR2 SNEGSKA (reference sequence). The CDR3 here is CSAPRASGSDEQFF. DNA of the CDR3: TGCAGTGCACCTAGGGCTAGCGGGAGCGATGAGCAGTTCTTC.

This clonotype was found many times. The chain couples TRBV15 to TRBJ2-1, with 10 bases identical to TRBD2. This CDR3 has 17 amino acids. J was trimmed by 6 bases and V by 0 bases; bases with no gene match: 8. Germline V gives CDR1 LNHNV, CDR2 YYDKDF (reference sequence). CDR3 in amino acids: CATSRDLSGLASNEQFF. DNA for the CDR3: TGTGCCACCAGCAGAGATCTGTCGGGACTAGCGTCCAATGAGCAGTTCTTC.

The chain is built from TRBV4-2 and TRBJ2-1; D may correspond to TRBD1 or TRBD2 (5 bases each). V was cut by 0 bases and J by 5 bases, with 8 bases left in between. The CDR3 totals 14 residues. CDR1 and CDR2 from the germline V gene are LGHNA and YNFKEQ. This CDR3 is CASSQDGADNEQFF. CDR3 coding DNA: TGTGCCAGCAGCCAAGACGGGGCCGACAATGAGCAGTTCTTC.

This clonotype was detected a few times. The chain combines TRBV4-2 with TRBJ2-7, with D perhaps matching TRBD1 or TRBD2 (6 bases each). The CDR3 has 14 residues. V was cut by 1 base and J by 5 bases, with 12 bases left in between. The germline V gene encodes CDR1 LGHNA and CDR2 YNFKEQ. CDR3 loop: CASSQVQGRNEQYF. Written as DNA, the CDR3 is TGTGCCAGCAGCCAAGTTCAGGGGAGGAACGAGCAGTACTTC.

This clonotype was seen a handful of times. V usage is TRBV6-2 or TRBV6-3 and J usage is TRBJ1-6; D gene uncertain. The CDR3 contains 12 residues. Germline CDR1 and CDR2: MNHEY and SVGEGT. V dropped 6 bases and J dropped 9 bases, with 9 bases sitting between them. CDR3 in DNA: TGTGCCAGCAGGGACCGGGTTTCACCCCTCCACTTT. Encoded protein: CASRDRVSPLHF.

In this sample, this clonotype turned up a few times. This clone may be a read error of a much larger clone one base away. The DNA for the CDR3 is TGTGCCGGCAGTCACCCCGGGACAGGCAACATCTATGGCTACACCTTC. Translated: CAGSHPGTGNIYGYTF. V usage is TRBV5-6 and J usage is TRBJ1-2, with TRBD1 identical over 8 bases. The CDR3 runs to 16 residues. The germline V gene encodes CDR1 SGHDT and CDR2 YYEEEE.

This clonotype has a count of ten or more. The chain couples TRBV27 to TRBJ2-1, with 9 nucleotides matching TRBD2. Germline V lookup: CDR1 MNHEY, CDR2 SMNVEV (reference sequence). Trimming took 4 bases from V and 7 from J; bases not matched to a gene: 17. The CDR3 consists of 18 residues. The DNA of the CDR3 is TGTGCCAGCAGTTCGCCTCCCCCTGGGGGACTAGCCTCGAATGAGCAGTTCTTC. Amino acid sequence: CASSSPPPGGLASNEQFF.

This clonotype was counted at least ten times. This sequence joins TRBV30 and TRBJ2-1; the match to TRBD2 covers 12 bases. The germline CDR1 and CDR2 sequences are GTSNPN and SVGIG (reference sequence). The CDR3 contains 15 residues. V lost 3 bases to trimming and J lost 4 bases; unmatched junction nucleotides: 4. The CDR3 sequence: CAWSRLAGAYNEQFF. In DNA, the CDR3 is TGTGCCTGGAGCAGACTAGCGGGAGCGTACAATGAGCAGTTCTTC.

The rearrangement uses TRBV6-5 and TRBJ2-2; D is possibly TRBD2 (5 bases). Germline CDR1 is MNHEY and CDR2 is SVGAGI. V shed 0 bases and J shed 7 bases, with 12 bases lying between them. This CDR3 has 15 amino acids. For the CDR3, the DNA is TGTGCCAGCAGTTACTCGCGCGGGCTTGGCGGGGAGCTGTTTTTT. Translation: CASSYSRGLGGELFF.

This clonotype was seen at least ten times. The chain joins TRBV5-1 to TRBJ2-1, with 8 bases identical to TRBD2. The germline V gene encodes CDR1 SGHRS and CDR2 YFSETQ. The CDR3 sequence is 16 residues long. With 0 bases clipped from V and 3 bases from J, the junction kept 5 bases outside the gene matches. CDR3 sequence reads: CASSLGLAGIYNEQFF. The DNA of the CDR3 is TGCGCCAGCAGCTTGGGATTAGCGGGAATCTACAATGAGCAGTTCTTC.

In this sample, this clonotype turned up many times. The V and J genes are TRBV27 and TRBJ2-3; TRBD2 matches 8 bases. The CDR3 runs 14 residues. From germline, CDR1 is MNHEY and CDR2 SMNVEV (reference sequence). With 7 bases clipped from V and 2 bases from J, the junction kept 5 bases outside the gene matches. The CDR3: CASMAGGTTDTQYF. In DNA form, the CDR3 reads TGTGCCAGCATGGCGGGAGGTACCACAGATACGCAGTATTTT.